Shown below are 2 T cell receptor beta chains from a single sample sequenced in a study of blood T cell repertoires in COVID-19. Sequencing used immunoSEQ multiplex PCR; TCRdb keeps in-frame clones, though not all of them. This table has roughly 150,000 clones, 75% to 90% appearing once. Source material: peripheral blood. All receptors come from a woman aged 60-75 years with active COVID-19.

The count of this clone is one. This chain joins TRBV24-1 and TRBJ2-1; 7 nucleotides agree with TRBD1. Germline CDR1 and CDR2: KGHDR and SFDVKD. With 6 bases clipped from V and 6 bases from J, the junction kept 7 bases outside the gene matches. There are 14 residues in the CDR3. DNA of the CDR3: TGTGCCACCAGTAGTACAGGGGCAGGCAATGAGCAGTTCTTC. This translates into CATSSTGAGNEQFF.

The chain is built from TRBV5-1 and TRBJ2-7, with 7 bases lining up with TRBD1. Germline CDR1 is SGHRS and CDR2 is YFSETQ. J lost 3 bases, V lost 0 bases, and 6 bases had no gene match. CDR3 size: 15 residues. CDR3 in DNA: TGCGCCAGCAGCTTGGGAGGGACAGATCTCTACGAGCAGTACTTC. This encodes CASSLGGTDLYEQYF.